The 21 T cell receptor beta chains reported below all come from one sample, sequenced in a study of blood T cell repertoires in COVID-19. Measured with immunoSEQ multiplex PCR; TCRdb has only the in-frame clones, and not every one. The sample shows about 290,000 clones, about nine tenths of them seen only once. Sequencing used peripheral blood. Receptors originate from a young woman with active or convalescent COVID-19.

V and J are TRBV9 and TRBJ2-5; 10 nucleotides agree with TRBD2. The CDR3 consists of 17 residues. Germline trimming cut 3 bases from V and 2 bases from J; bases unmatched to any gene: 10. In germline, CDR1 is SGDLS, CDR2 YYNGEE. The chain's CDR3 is CASSERPLLAGQETQYF. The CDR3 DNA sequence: TGTGCCAGCAGCGAGCGCCCTCTACTAGCGGGGCAAGAGACCCAGTACTTC. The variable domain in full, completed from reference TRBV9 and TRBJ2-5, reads DSGVTQTPKHLITATGQRVTLRCSPRSGDLSVYWYQQSLDQGLQFLIQYYNGEERAKGNILERFSAQQFPDLHSELNLSSLELGDSALYFCASSERPLLAGQETQYFGPGTRLLVL.

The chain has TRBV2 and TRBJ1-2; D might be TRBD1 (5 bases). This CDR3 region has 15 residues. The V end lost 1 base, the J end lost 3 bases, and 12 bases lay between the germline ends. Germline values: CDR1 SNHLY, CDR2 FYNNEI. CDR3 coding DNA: TGTGCCAGCAGTGAAGGAGGCAGGGAGGACTATGGCTACACCTTC. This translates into CASSEGGREDYGYTF.

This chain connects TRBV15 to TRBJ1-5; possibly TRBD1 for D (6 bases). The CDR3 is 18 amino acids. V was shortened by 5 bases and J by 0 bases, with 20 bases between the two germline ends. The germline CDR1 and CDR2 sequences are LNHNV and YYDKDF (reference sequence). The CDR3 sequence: CATSPKGGAKSSNQPQHF. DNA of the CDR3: TGTGCCACCAGCCCAAAGGGGGGGGCAAAGTCTAGCAATCAGCCCCAGCATTTT.

CDR3 residues: CAWAEGTNEKLFF. The CDR3 DNA follows: TGTGCCTGGGCCGAGGGAACTAATGAAAAACTGTTTTTT. J is TRBJ1-4 and V is TRBV30, with no clear D. Germline CDR1 is GTSNPN and CDR2 is SVGIG (reference sequence). CDR3 length equals 13 residues. V was clipped by 5 bases and J by 1 base, with 8 bases between them.

The CDR3 reads CASSPSNEQFF. The CDR3 nucleotides are TGTGCCAGCAGCCCGAGCAATGAGCAGTTCTTC. V gene TRBV7-9 combines with J gene TRBJ2-1; D remains unclear. Germline loops: CDR1 SEHNR, CDR2 FQNEAQ (reference sequence). This CDR3 contains 11 residues. With 5 bases removed from V and 6 bases from J, the gap between germline ends came to 5 bases. The full variable domain, its missing parts supplied by reference TRBV7-9 and TRBJ2-1, is DTGVSQNPRHKITKRGQNVTFRCDPISEHNRLYWYRQTLGQGPEFLTYFQNEAQLEKSRLLSDRFSAERPKGSFSTLEIQRTEQGDSAMYLCASSPSNEQFFGPGTRLTVL.

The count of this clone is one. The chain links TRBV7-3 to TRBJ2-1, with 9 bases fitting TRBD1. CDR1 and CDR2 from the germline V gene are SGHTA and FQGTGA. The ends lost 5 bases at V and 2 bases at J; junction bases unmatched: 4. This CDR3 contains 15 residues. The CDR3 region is CASSPDRGTYNEQFF. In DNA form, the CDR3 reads TGTGCCAGCAGCCCGGACAGGGGCACCTACAATGAGCAGTTCTTC. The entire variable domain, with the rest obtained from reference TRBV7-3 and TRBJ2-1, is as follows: GAGVSQTPSNKVTEKGKYVELRCDPISGHTALYWYRQSLGQGPEFLIYFQGTGAADDSGLPNDRFFAVRPEGSVSTLKIQRTERGDSAVYLCASSPDRGTYNEQFFGPGTRLTVL.

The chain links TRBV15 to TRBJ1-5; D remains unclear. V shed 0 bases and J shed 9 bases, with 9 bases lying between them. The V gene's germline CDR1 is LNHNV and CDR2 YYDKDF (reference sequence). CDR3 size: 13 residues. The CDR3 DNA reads TGTGCCACCAGCAGAGATCCTGCAGGGCCCCAGCATTTT. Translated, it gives CATSRDPAGPQHF.

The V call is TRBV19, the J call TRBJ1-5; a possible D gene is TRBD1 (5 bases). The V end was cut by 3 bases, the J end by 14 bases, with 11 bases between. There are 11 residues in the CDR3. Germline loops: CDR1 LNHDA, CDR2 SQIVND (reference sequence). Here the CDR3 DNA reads TGTGCCAGTAGTATCGGGCAGGGAAAGCATTTT. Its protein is CASSIGQGKHF. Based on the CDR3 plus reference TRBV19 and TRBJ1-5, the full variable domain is DGGITQSPKYLFRKEGQNVTLSCEQNLNHDAMYWYRQDPGQGLRLIYYSQIVNDFQKGDIAEGYSVSREKKESFPLTVTSAQKNPTAFYLCASSIGQGKHFGDGTRLSIL.

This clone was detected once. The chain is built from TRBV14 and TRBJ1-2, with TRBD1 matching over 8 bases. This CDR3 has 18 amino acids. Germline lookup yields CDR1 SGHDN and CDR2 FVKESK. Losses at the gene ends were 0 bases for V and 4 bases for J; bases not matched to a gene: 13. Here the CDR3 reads CASSQEGWDRSIVYGYTF. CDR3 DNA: TGTGCCAGCAGCCAAGAGGGGTGGGACAGGTCGATTGTCTATGGCTACACCTTC.

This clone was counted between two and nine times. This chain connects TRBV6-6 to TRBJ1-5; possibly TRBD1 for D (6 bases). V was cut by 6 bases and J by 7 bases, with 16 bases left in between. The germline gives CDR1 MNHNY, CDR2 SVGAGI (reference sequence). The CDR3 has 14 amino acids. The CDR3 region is CASRMAGAGQPQHF. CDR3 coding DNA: TGTGCCAGCAGAATGGCGGGGGCCGGGCAGCCCCAGCATTTT.

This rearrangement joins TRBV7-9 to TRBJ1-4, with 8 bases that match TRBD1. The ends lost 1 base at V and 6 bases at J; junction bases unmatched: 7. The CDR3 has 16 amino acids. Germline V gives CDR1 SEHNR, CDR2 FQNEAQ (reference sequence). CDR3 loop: CASSLDGTGRYEKLFF. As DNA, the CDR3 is TGTGCCAGCAGCTTAGACGGGACAGGCCGCTATGAAAAACTGTTTTTT.

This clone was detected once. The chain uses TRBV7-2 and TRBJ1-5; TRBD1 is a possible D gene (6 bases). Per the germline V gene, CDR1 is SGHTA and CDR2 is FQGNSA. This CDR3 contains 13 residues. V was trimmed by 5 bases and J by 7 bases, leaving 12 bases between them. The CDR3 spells CASSRGQSQPQHF. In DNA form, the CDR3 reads TGTGCCAGCAGCCGAGGACAGTCCCAGCCCCAGCATTTT.

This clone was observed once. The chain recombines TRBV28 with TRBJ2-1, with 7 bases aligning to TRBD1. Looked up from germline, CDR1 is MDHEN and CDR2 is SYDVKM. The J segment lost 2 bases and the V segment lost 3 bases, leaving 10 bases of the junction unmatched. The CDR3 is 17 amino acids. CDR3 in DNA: TGTGCCAGCAGTTTTCAACAGGGGAGAAGGCCCTACAATGAGCAGTTCTTC. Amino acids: CASSFQQGRRPYNEQFF.

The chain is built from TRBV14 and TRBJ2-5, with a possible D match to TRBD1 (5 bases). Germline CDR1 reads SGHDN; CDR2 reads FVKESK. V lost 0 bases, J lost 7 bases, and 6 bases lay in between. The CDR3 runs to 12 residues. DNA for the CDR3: TGTGCCAGCAGCCAAGATCAGGGGACCCAGTACTTC. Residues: CASSQDQGTQYF.

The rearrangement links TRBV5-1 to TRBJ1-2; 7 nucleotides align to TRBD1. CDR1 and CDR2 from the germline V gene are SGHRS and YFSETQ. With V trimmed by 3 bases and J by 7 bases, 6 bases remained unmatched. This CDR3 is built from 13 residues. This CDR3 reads CASSSPGTAGYTF. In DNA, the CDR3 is TGCGCCAGCAGCTCACCCGGGACAGCTGGCTACACCTTC.

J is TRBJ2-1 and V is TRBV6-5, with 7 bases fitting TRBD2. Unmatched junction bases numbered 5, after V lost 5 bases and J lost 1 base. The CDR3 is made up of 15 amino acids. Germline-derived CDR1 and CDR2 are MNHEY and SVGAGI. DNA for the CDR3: TGTGCCAGCAGTCCCTGGGGGGGGTCCTACAATGAGCAGTTCTTC. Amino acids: CASSPWGGSYNEQFF.

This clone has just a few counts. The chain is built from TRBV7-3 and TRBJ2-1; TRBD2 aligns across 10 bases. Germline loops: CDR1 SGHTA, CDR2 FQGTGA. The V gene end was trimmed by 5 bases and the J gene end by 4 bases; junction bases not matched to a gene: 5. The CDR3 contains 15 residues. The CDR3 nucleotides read TGTGCCAGCAGCCCCACAGCGGGGGGGTACAATGAGCAGTTCTTC. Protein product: CASSPTAGGYNEQFF.

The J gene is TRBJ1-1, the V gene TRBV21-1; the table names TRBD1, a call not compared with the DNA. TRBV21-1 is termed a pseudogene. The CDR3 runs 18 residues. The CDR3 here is CASSSSLDRGLADTEAFF. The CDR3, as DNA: TGTGCCAGCAGCTCTTCCCTGGACAGGGGGCTTGCGGACACTGAAGCTTTCTTT.

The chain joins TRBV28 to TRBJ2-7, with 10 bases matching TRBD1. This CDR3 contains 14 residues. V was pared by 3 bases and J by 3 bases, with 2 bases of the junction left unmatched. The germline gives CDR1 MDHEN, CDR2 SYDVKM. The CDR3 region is CASSFWTGGYEQYF. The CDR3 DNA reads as TGTGCCAGCAGTTTTTGGACAGGGGGCTACGAGCAGTACTTC.

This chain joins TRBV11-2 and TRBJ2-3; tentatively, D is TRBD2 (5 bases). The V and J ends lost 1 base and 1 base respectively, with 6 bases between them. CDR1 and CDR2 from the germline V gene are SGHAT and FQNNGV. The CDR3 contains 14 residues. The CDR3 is CASSLGRRTDTQYF. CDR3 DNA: TGTGCCAGCAGCTTAGGGAGGCGCACAGATACGCAGTATTTT. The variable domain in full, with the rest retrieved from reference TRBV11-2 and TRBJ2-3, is EAGVAQSPRYKIIEKRQSVAFWCNPISGHATLYWYQQILGQGPKLLIQFQNNGVVDDSQLPKDRFSAERLKGVDSTLKIQPAKLEDSAVYLCASSLGRRTDTQYFGPGTRLTVL.

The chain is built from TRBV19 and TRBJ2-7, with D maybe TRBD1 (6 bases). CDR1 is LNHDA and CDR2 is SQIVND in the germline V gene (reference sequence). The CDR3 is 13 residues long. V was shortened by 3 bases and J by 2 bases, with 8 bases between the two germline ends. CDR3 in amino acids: CASSMGAPYEQYF. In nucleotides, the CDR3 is TGTGCCAGTAGTATGGGGGCCCCCTACGAGCAGTACTTC.